These 22 T cell receptor beta chains were sequenced from one sample in a study of T cell responses to AZD1222 COVID-19 vaccine. Profiling relied on immunoSEQ multiplex PCR, and the TCRdb table lists in-frame clones only, not all of them. The sample yields about 110,000 clones, around 84% seen once. The source was peripheral blood, collected on day 0 of AZD1222 vaccination. The receptors here all came from an adult in good health.

This clone was observed a handful of times. V is TRBV4-2 and J is TRBJ2-1, with a weak D call TRBD2 (6 bases). The CDR3 sequence is 16 residues long. Trimming took 2 bases from V and 5 from J, leaving 16 bases between them. Germline V gene data show CDR1 as LGHNA and CDR2 as YNFKEQ. CDR3 in amino acids: CASSQHLLRGNNEQFF. CDR3 nucleotides: TGTGCCAGCAGCCAACACCTTCTCCGGGGGAACAATGAGCAGTTCTTC.

J is TRBJ1-3 and V is TRBV9; D uncertain. V lost 5 bases to trimming and J lost 2 bases, with 20 bases between them. This CDR3 is 17 amino acids long. Germline CDR1 and CDR2: SGDLS and YYNGEE. The CDR3 sequence: CASSAWAGPRTGNTIYF. The CDR3 DNA is TGTGCCAGCAGTGCTTGGGCGGGCCCAAGGACTGGAAACACCATATATTTT. The complete variable domain, with remaining parts taken from reference TRBV9 and TRBJ1-3, reads DSGVTQTPKHLITATGQRVTLRCSPRSGDLSVYWYQQSLDQGLQFLIQYYNGEERAKGNILERFSAQQFPDLHSELNLSSLELGDSALYFCASSAWAGPRTGNTIYFGEGSWLTVV.

This chain joins TRBV15 and TRBJ1-6; the D gene is possibly TRBD1 (5 bases). V was pared by 1 base and J by 6 bases, with 13 bases between. The CDR3 length is 16 residues. Germline assignment: CDR1 LNHNV and CDR2 YYDKDF (reference sequence). The CDR3 nucleotides are TGTGCCACCAGCAGAGTCGGGGGAGGGGCTAATTCACCCCTCCACTTT. It is translated as CATSRVGGGANSPLHF. The entire variable domain, with the rest obtained from reference TRBV15 and TRBJ1-6, is as follows: DAMVIQNPRYQVTQFGKPVTLSCSQTLNHNVMYWYQQKSSQAPKLLFHYYDKDFNNEADTPDNFQSRRPNTSFCFLDIRSPGLGDTAMYLCATSRVGGGANSPLHFGNGTRLTVT.

The rearrangement uses TRBV6-5 and TRBJ1-5; TRBD1 matches 12 bases. There are 15 residues in the CDR3. Germline CDR1 reads MNHEY; CDR2 reads SVGAGI. V dropped 6 bases and J dropped 6; count of bases not matched to a gene: 6. The CDR3 loop is CASSLGQGASQPQHF. CDR3 DNA: TGTGCCAGCAGCTTGGGACAGGGGGCGAGTCAGCCCCAGCATTTT.

The chain employs TRBV28 and TRBJ2-5, with 10 bases identical to TRBD1. The germline CDR1 and CDR2 sequences are MDHEN and SYDVKM. J gave up 4 bases and V 5 bases, and 4 bases lay outside the gene matches. The CDR3 covers 14 residues. The CDR3 here is CASSGQGVAETQYF. Here the CDR3 DNA reads TGTGCCAGCAGTGGACAGGGGGTCGCAGAGACCCAGTACTTC. The complete variable domain, with remaining parts taken from reference TRBV28 and TRBJ2-5, reads DVKVTQSSRYLVKRTGEKVFLECVQDMDHENMFWYRQDPGLGLRLIYFSYDVKMKEKGDIPEGYSVSREKKERFSLILESASTNQTSMYLCASSGQGVAETQYFGPGTRLLVL.

The V call is TRBV5-4, the J call TRBJ1-4; TRBD1 is a possible D gene (5 bases). Germline assignment: CDR1 SGHNT and CDR2 YYREEE (reference sequence). This CDR3 contains 14 residues. Trimming shortened V by 4 bases and J by 8 bases, and 15 bases separated the two germline ends. CDR3 sequence reads: CASSPGGEGEKLFF. The CDR3, as DNA: TGTGCCAGCAGCCCGGGGGGGGAGGGAGAAAAACTGTTTTTT.

This chain links TRBV6-1 with TRBJ1-5, with D maybe TRBD1 (5 bases). Per the germline V gene, CDR1 is MNHNS and CDR2 is SASEGT. V dropped 5 bases and J dropped 5 bases, with 10 bases sitting between them. This CDR3 has 13 amino acids. The CDR3 coding sequence is TGTGCCAGCAGTCCGACAGCAGATCAGCCCCAGCATTTT. Amino acid sequence: CASSPTADQPQHF.

This chain links TRBV7-2 with TRBJ1-2; no firm D call. V dropped 7 bases and J dropped 4 bases, with 10 bases sitting between them. Germline values: CDR1 SGHTA, CDR2 FQGNSA. This CDR3 comprises 12 residues. CDR3 residues: CASTPVGYGYTF. CDR3 in DNA: TGTGCCAGCACACCCGTAGGCTATGGCTACACCTTC.

The rearrangement joins TRBV28 to TRBJ1-2, with 8 bases identical to TRBD1. Unmatched junction bases numbered 4, after V lost 5 bases and J lost 2 bases. Germline-derived CDR1 and CDR2 are MDHEN and SYDVKM. The CDR3 contains 14 residues. Here the CDR3 DNA reads TGTGCCAGCAGTACAGGGGGAGAGAACTATGGCTACACCTTC. It is translated as CASSTGGENYGYTF.

The chain uses TRBV4-1 and TRBJ2-7; possible D gene TRBD2, 6 bases. Deletions cut 0 bases from V and 3 bases from J, with 12 bases between. This CDR3 is 15 amino acids long. Per the germline V gene, CDR1 is MGHRA and CDR2 is YSYEKL. The CDR3 region is CASSQDLAGSYEQYF. CDR3 sequence (DNA): TGCGCCAGCAGCCAAGATCTGGCGGGGAGCTACGAGCAGTACTTC.

This clone has just one count. This chain's CDR3 is CASSRGTAANYGYTF. In DNA, the CDR3 is TGCGCCAGCAGCCGGGGCACAGCAGCTAACTATGGCTACACCTTC. The rearrangement links TRBV5-1 to TRBJ1-2; D might be TRBD1 (5 bases). The germline V and J ends were trimmed by 4 bases and 0 bases, with 13 bases remaining between them. The CDR3 length is 15 residues. Germline CDR1 reads SGHRS; CDR2 reads YFSETQ. The whole variable domain, filled in from reference TRBV5-1 and TRBJ1-2, reads KAGVTQTPRYLIKTRGQQVTLSCSPISGHRSVSWYQQTPGQGLQFLFEYFSETQRNKGNFPGRFSGRQFSNSRSEMNVSTLELGDSALYLCASSRGTAANYGYTFGSGTRLTVV.

The chain combines TRBV4-1 with TRBJ2-3, with D unclear. Germline V gene lookup returns CDR1 MGHRA and CDR2 YSYEKL. The CDR3 covers 14 residues. Trimming stripped 4 bases from V and 5 bases from J, with 13 bases between. The CDR3 region is CASSPDGFEDTQYF. DNA for the CDR3: TGCGCCAGCAGCCCCGACGGATTCGAAGATACGCAGTATTTT.

V and J are TRBV2 and TRBJ1-2; possible D gene TRBD1, 6 bases. This CDR3 comprises 17 residues. Germline V gene lookup returns CDR1 SNHLY and CDR2 FYNNEI. With 3 bases removed from V and 0 bases from J, the gap between germline ends came to 17 bases. This CDR3 reads CASSDPSWTEANYGYTF. The CDR3 bases are TGTGCCAGCAGTGACCCCTCGTGGACAGAGGCTAACTATGGCTACACCTTC.

The J gene is TRBJ1-2, the V gene TRBV2; unclear D gene. V was pared by 5 bases and J by 0 bases, with 10 bases between. CDR1 SNHLY and CDR2 FYNNEI come from the germline V gene. This CDR3 is 14 amino acids long. CDR3 region: CASSRGSPNYGYTF. CDR3 sequence (DNA): TGTGCCAGCAGTCGAGGCAGCCCTAACTATGGCTACACCTTC.

The rearrangement links TRBV30 to TRBJ1-5; possibly TRBD1 for D (6 bases). Germline V lookup: CDR1 GTSNPN, CDR2 SVGIG (reference sequence). CDR3 size: 14 residues. Between the trimmed V and J ends, which lost 1 base and 0 bases, there was a span of 7 bases. Written as DNA, the CDR3 is TGTGCCTGGAGTGGGACAGCTAGCAATCAGCCCCAGCATTTT. Protein: CAWSGTASNQPQHF. The complete variable domain, with remaining parts taken from reference TRBV30 and TRBJ1-5, reads SQTIHQWPATLVQPVGSPLSLECTVEGTSNPNLYWYRQAAGRGLQLLFYSVGIGQISSEVPQNLSASRPQDRQFILSSKKLLLSDSGFYLCAWSGTASNQPQHFGDGTRLSIL.

The chain is built from TRBV2 and TRBJ2-2; TRBD1 agrees at 7 bases. In germline, CDR1 is SNHLY, CDR2 FYNNEI. Trimming removed 6 bases from V and 0 bases from J; junction bases left unmatched: 7. The CDR3 covers 16 residues. CDR3 loop: CASRDFGTANTGELFF. In DNA form, the CDR3 reads TGTGCCAGCAGGGATTTCGGGACAGCGAACACCGGGGAGCTGTTTTTT.

The chain employs TRBV28 and TRBJ1-5; D may be TRBD1 (5 bases). CDR1 and CDR2 from the germline V gene are MDHEN and SYDVKM. CDR3 length: 13 amino acids. Trimming removed 4 bases from V and 3 bases from J, with 7 bases in between. The CDR3 DNA follows: TGTGCCAGCAGTTGGGGGACCAATCAGCCCCAGCATTTT. It encodes CASSWGTNQPQHF.

The chain combines TRBV3-1 (or the pseudogene TRBV3-2) with TRBJ1-2, with D perhaps matching TRBD1 (6 bases). Germline assignment: CDR1 LGHDT and CDR2 YNNKEL (reference sequence). The CDR3 spans 16 residues. V was trimmed by 3 bases and J by 4 bases, leaving 18 bases between them. The CDR3 spells CASSQGPEGGVYGYTF. The CDR3 coding sequence is TGTGCCAGCAGCCAGGGCCCAGAGGGGGGTGTCTATGGCTACACCTTC.

This rearrangement joins TRBV6-5 to TRBJ1-5; D unresolved. Germline CDR1 is MNHEY and CDR2 is SVGAGI. Trimming removed 5 bases from V and 5 bases from J, with 10 bases in between. There are 13 residues in the CDR3. The CDR3 sequence is CASSLGRDQPQHF. Here the CDR3 DNA reads TGTGCCAGCAGTCTTGGACGGGATCAGCCCCAGCATTTT.

This chain links TRBV6-1 with TRBJ2-7; 8 bases agree with TRBD1. Germline assignment: CDR1 MNHNS and CDR2 SASEGT. There are 16 residues in the CDR3. The V gene end was trimmed by 1 base and the J gene end by 9 bases; junction bases not matched to a gene: 14. The CDR3 here is CASSEVGTGGLQGQYF. CDR3 nucleotides: TGTGCCAGCAGTGAAGTTGGGACAGGCGGCCTTCAAGGGCAGTACTTC.

The chain joins TRBV7-2 to TRBJ2-3; 9 nucleotides match TRBD1. The CDR3 consists of 16 residues. Germline CDR1 and CDR2: SGHTA and FQGNSA. Trimming removed 5 bases from V and 2 bases from J; junction bases left unmatched: 8. The DNA of the CDR3 is TGTGCCAGCAGCCCTCTGGGACAGGGCAACACAGATACGCAGTATTTT. Translation: CASSPLGQGNTDTQYF.

The CDR3, as DNA: TGTGCCAGCTCAAGCGGGACTAGCGGGGGGTATAATGAGCAGTTCTTC. Translating gives CASSSGTSGGYNEQFF. J is TRBJ2-1 and V is TRBV18; TRBD2 matches 15 bases. Unmatched junction bases numbered 6, after V lost 5 bases and J lost 7 bases. This CDR3 contains 16 residues. Germline CDR1 KGHSH, CDR2 LQKENI.